The source of this T cell receptor beta chain is a study of blood T cell dynamics during melanoma immunotherapy. The CDR3 has 18 amino acids. Germline loops: CDR1 MGHRA, CDR2 YSYEKL. The V and J ends lost 4 bases and 0 bases, in that order; junction bases with no gene match: 9. The method was immunoSEQ multiplex PCR; TCRdb's version includes in-frame clones alone and lacks a portion of them. Of 4,000 to 4,500 clones listed, more than 70% were seen once; the top ten hold around 4%. Time point here: week 3, after first cycle of checkpoint inhibitor. The chain links TRBV4-1 to TRBJ2-1; TRBD2 aligns across 10 bases. Sequences were derived from blood, sampled from a patient treated with checkpoint blockade. The source of this sequence is a human donor with melanoma. The CDR3 here is CASSRVPGLAPSYNEQFF. The CDR3 bases are TGCGCCAGCAGCCGAGTCCCGGGACTAGCGCCCTCCTACAATGAGCAGTTCTTC.